This T cell receptor (beta chain) was identified during a study of regulatory T cells in long-lasting Graves disease. Study-level information: Newly diagnosed Graves' patients had taken antithyroid drugs under 3 months. Points from the study as a whole: New patients shared fewer public clonotypes (roughly 910) than persistent patients did (around 2,900).

This clonotype was found many times. Its cognate antigen is unknown. As for time point: newly diagnosed GD, antithyroid drugs for less than 3 months. PBMC RNA was the source of the TCR library. American Thyroid Association guidelines defined how Graves' disease was diagnosed. Trimming removed 10 bases at V and 2 bases at J, with 10 bases between. CDR3 length equals 12 residues. The TCR beta library used iRepertoire HTBI primers with Arm-PCR amplification of CDR3. TCRdb passed the multiplex PCR reads through MiXCR, listing each CDR3 protein once. The sample lists 200,000 to 250,000 distinct CDR3 sequences; approximately 20% were seen once.

The source material was peripheral blood mononuclear cells (PBMCs), sampled at new diagnosis, from a patient treated with antithyroid drugs. This sequence was found in a female donor with Graves disease. V and J are TRBV12-3 or TRBV12-4 and TRBJ2-3; tentatively, D is TRBD1 or TRBD2 (5 bases each). In nucleotides, the CDR3 is TGTGCCACCCGGGACCTCACAGATACGCAGTATTTT. Protein product: CATRDLTDTQYF.